This TCR beta chain was recorded in a study of blood T cell repertoires in COVID-19. Looking at the study overall: The United States, Italy and Spain provided the acute and convalescent COVID-19 samples. The analysed material was cDNA or gDNA that came from T cells, B-cell-depleted T cells, or PBMCs.

Trimming at V came to 0 bases and at J to 8 bases, leaving 10 bases not matched to a gene. CDR3 size: 15 residues. The germline CDR1 and CDR2 sequences are SGHRS and YFSETQ. In the original analysis: The assay estimated nucleated cells by amplifying reference gene primers. TCRdb's copy holds only in-frame clones and misses some; the assay was immunoSEQ multiplex PCR. For V, J and clone size, that table is used; D and trimming come from the DNA. The sample records under 200,000 clones, roughly four fifths being singletons. This clonotype was obtained from a human donor with acute or convalescent COVID-19. The donor label of this sample is uncertain. The chain couples TRBV5-1 to TRBJ1-2; 7 bases agree with TRBD1. Source material: peripheral blood. CDR3 nucleotides: TGCGCCAGCAGCTTGGCGGGACAGTTCCTTTCGGGCTACACCTTC. As protein: CASSLAGQFLSGYTF.